Below are 13 T cell receptor beta chains sequenced from a single sample in a study of B cell selection in AIRE deficiency. The regulatory T cell sort gate was CD4+CD25hiCD127low/negative. Clones were read by immunoSEQ multiplex PCR, and TCRdb kept only the in-frame ones, dropping some. The sample has 20,000 or so clones, about 93% seen once. Input material: CD4+CD25+ Tregs sorted from PBMCs. These receptors were obtained from a human donor in good health.

This chain connects TRBV6-1 to TRBJ1-4; D uncertain. CDR3 length equals 15 residues. V shed 11 bases and J shed 0 bases, with 16 bases lying between them. Germline V gene lookup returns CDR1 MNHNS and CDR2 SASEGT. This CDR3 reads CAHPGQYATNEKLFF. The CDR3 DNA follows: TGTGCCCACCCGGGCCAGTATGCAACTAATGAAAAACTGTTTTTT.

The V and J genes are TRBV2 and TRBJ2-5, with 7 bases aligning to TRBD1. Germline-derived CDR1 and CDR2 are SNHLY and FYNNEI. The trim removed 10 bases at V and 5 bases at J, leaving 1 base unmatched. The CDR3 is 10 residues long. In DNA form, the CDR3 reads TGTGCCACCAGGGGGGAGACCCAGTACTTC. Amino acid sequence: CATRGETQYF. The whole variable domain, filled in from reference TRBV2 and TRBJ2-5, reads EPEVTQTPSHQVTQMGQEVILRCVPISNHLYFYWYRQILGQKVEFLVSFYNNEISEKSEIFDDQFSVERPDGSNFTLKIRSTKLEDSAMYFCATRGETQYFGPGTRLLVL.

The chain links TRBV5-4 to TRBJ1-4; TRBD1 matches at 10 bases. Germline CDR1 is SGHNT and CDR2 is YYREEE (reference sequence). After removal of 4 bases from V and 5 bases from J, the junction contained 8 bases not matched to a gene. The CDR3 is made up of 16 amino acids. This CDR3 is CASSAGQGSKNEKLFF. The CDR3 nucleotides are TGTGCCAGCAGCGCGGGACAGGGGAGTAAGAATGAAAAACTGTTTTTT.

This clone has a single count. The V gene is TRBV6-1, the J gene TRBJ2-1; 9 bases are a match to TRBD2. The CDR3 runs to 15 residues. V dropped 7 bases and J dropped 10; count of bases not matched to a gene: 14. CDR1 and CDR2 (germline): MNHNS, SASEGT. The CDR3 DNA sequence: TGTGCCAGCATCCTAACGGGGGCGGGAGGGGGAGAGCAGTTCTTC. Protein: CASILTGAGGGEQFF.

This clone occurred a few times. V gene TRBV7-2 combines with J gene TRBJ2-5; 8 bases agree with TRBD1. V lost 1 base, J lost 5 bases, and 3 bases stayed unmatched. Germline CDR1 reads SGHTA; CDR2 reads FQGNSA. This CDR3 has 14 amino acids. CDR3 sequence: CASSLGRGRETQYF. In nucleotides, the CDR3 is TGTGCCAGCAGCTTAGGCAGGGGGCGGGAGACCCAGTACTTC.

The chain links TRBV7-8 to TRBJ2-1; D is perhaps TRBD1 (6 bases). CDR3 length equals 16 residues. Between the trimmed V and J ends, which lost 4 bases and 2 bases, there was a span of 15 bases. The germline gives CDR1 SGHVS, CDR2 FQNEAQ. The CDR3 DNA sequence: TGTGCCAGCAGCTCCGCCACGGGACAAGCCTACAATGAGCAGTTCTTC. Translated, it gives CASSSATGQAYNEQFF. Supplemented by reference TRBV7-8 and TRBJ2-1, the full variable domain reads GAGVSQSPRYKVAKRGQDVALRCDPISGHVSLFWYQQALGQGPEFLTYFQNEAQLDKSGLPSDRFFAERPEGSVSTLKIQRTQQEDSAVYLCASSSATGQAYNEQFFGPGTRLTVL.

The chain's CDR3 is CSARDRETQYF. CDR3 in DNA: TGCAGTGCTAGAGATCGCGAGACCCAGTACTTC. The chain combines TRBV20-1 with TRBJ2-5; D not certain. Trimming removed 0 bases at V and 5 bases at J, with 4 bases between. CDR1 and CDR2 from the germline V gene are DFQATT and SNEGSKA (reference sequence). CDR3 size: 11 residues.

The V and J genes are TRBV5-4 and TRBJ2-1; 11 positions match TRBD2. The V and J ends lost 4 bases and 3 bases, in that order; junction bases with no gene match: 12. Germline V lookup: CDR1 SGHNT, CDR2 YYREEE (reference sequence). The CDR3 sequence is 18 residues long. In nucleotides, the CDR3 is TGTGCCAGCAGCACCCTAGCGGGGGGCGGGAACCACTACAATGAGCAGTTCTTC. Translation: CASSTLAGGGNHYNEQFF.

This chain uses TRBV6-6 with TRBJ1-1; D unclear. Germline CDR1 is MNHNY and CDR2 is SVGAGI (reference sequence). The CDR3 has 13 amino acids. Trimming left V 8 bases short and J 5 bases short, with 15 bases between. CDR3 bases: TGTGCCAGCGGGGAGGGCGATTCGACTGAAGCTTTCTTT. Translating gives CASGEGDSTEAFF.

In regard to this clone: Additional DNA sequences in this sample encode the identical CDR3. V is TRBV7-9 and J is TRBJ1-4, with D perhaps TRBD1 (6 bases). Germline V CDR1 and CDR2: SEHNR, FQNEAQ (reference sequence). V gave up 8 bases and J gave up 7 bases, with 17 bases separating them. The CDR3 consists of 14 residues. For the CDR3, the DNA is TGTGCCAGCGGCCCCTGGGGGGCTTTTGAAAAACTGTTTTTT. This sequence encodes CASGPWGAFEKLFF.

The CDR3 is CASSPETRQGFATQYF. The CDR3 DNA reads as TGTGCCAGCAGTCCAGAGACTCGACAGGGGTTTGCGACCCAGTACTTC. The chain couples TRBV27 to TRBJ2-5; TRBD1 agrees at 8 bases. Germline V gives CDR1 MNHEY, CDR2 SMNVEV (reference sequence). J gave up 7 bases and V 5 bases, and 15 bases lay outside the gene matches. The CDR3 is 16 residues long.

The chain uses TRBV5-1 and TRBJ1-2; the D is unclear. This CDR3 has 14 amino acids. V was shortened by 1 base and J by 1 base, with 8 bases between the two germline ends. Germline assignment: CDR1 SGHRS and CDR2 YFSETQ. CDR3 nucleotide sequence: TGCGCCAGCAGCTTGAGAGGTCTTAACTATGGCTACACCTTC. Amino acids: CASSLRGLNYGYTF.

The V call is TRBV2, the J call TRBJ2-7, with D tentatively TRBD1 (6 bases). The CDR3 runs to 14 residues. V dropped 7 bases and J dropped 3 bases, with 16 bases sitting between them. The V gene's germline CDR1 is SNHLY and CDR2 FYNNEI. The CDR3 DNA sequence: TGTGCCAGCAACCCCAGGGGCACAGGCTACGAGCAGTACTTC. Residues: CASNPRGTGYEQYF.